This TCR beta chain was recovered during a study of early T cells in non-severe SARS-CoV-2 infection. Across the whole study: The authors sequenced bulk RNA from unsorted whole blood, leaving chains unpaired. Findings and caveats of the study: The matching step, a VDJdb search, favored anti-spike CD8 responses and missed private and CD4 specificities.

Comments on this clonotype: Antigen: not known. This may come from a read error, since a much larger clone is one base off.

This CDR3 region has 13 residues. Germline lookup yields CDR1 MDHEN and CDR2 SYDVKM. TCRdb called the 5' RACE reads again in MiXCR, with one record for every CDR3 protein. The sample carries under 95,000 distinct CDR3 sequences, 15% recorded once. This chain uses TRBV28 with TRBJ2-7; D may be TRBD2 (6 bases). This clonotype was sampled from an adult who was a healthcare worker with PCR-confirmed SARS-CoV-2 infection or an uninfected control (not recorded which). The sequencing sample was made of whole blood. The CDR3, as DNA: TGTGTCAGCAGGGACTCGCTGTTCCACGAGCAGTACTTC. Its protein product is CVSRDSLFHEQYF.